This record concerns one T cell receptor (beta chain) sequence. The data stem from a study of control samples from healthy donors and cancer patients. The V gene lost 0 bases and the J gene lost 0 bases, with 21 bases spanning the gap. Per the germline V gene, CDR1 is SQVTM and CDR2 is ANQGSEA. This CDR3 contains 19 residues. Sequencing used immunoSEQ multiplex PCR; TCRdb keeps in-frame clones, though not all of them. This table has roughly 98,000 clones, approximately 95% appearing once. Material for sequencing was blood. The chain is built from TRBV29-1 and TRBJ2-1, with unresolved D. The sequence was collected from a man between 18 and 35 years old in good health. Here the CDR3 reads CSVEDLDPETPRSYNEQFF. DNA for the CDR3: TGCAGCGTTGAAGATCTGGACCCCGAGACCCCGCGCTCCTACAATGAGCAGTTCTTC.